The 32 T cell receptor beta chains in this list originate from one sample, sequenced in a study of control samples from healthy donors and cancer patients. Sequenced by immunoSEQ multiplex PCR; TCRdb stores in-frame clones only, minus some. The sample consists of around 94,000 clones, 85% to 95% of them appearing once. The sequenced material came from blood. The receptors were gathered from a woman in her 30s in good health.

V and J are TRBV29-1 and TRBJ2-5; tentative D call: TRBD1 (6 bases). Trimming cost V 3 bases and J 5 bases, with 19 bases left between them. The CDR3 has 15 amino acids. Looked up from germline, CDR1 is SQVTM and CDR2 is ANQGSEA. DNA for the CDR3: TGCAGCGTTGATACCCCGGGACAAAGGGGGGAGACCCAGTACTTC. Encoded protein: CSVDTPGQRGETQYF.

V and J are TRBV5-1 and TRBJ2-5, with TRBD1 matching over 9 bases. Germline assignment: CDR1 SGHRS and CDR2 YFSETQ. CDR3 length: 15 amino acids. The V gene end was trimmed by 0 bases and the J gene end by 4 bases; junction bases not matched to a gene: 4. The CDR3 bases are TGCGCCAGCAGCTTGGGGGGACAGGGAGGAGAGACCCAGTACTTC. It yields the protein CASSLGGQGGETQYF.

The chain carries TRBV15 and TRBJ1-3; TRBD1 is a possible D gene (5 bases). There are 12 residues in the CDR3. V lost 5 bases and J lost 3, with 5 bases in between. Germline V gene data show CDR1 as LNHNV and CDR2 as YYDKDF (reference sequence). The CDR3 region is CATSQGGNTIYF. The CDR3 region has the DNA TGTGCCACCAGCCAGGGTGGAAACACCATATATTTT.

The chain employs TRBV5-1 and TRBJ1-1; unclear D gene. V was shortened by 0 bases and J by 2 bases, with 8 bases between the two germline ends. The CDR3 extends over 14 amino acids. Looked up from germline, CDR1 is SGHRS and CDR2 is YFSETQ. The DNA of the CDR3 is TGCGCCAGCAGCTTGGGCTACACCAACACTGAAGCTTTCTTT. As protein: CASSLGYTNTEAFF.

V gene TRBV28 combines with J gene TRBJ2-3, with 11 positions matching TRBD2. Germline V gives CDR1 MDHEN, CDR2 SYDVKM. V trimming: 10 bases; J trimming: 4 bases; junction bases outside the gene matches: 13. The CDR3 runs 16 residues. CDR3 sequence reads: CATQMGASGGSDTQYF. CDR3 DNA sequence: TGTGCCACCCAAATGGGGGCTAGCGGGGGGTCAGATACGCAGTATTTT.

The chain employs TRBV28 and TRBJ1-5; D is possibly TRBD1 (6 bases). CDR1 MDHEN and CDR2 SYDVKM come from the germline V gene. The ends were cut back, 1 base at V and 6 bases at J, with 16 bases in the middle. The CDR3 contains 16 residues. The CDR3 spells CASSLYFGGRGQPQHF. As DNA, the CDR3 is TGTGCCAGCAGTTTATATTTTGGGGGGCGCGGTCAGCCCCAGCATTTT.

The rearrangement uses TRBV9 and TRBJ2-1; 8 nucleotides line up with TRBD2. Germline CDR1 SGDLS, CDR2 YYNGEE. The CDR3 runs 15 residues. V was pared by 3 bases and J by 4 bases, with 6 bases of the junction left unmatched. The CDR3 DNA follows: TGTGCCAGCAGCGCCACTAGCGGTCCATACAATGAGCAGTTCTTC. Translating it yields CASSATSGPYNEQFF.

DNA for the CDR3: TGTGCCAGCAGCCTCGGGAGTCTCACCTCCTACGAGCAGTACTTC. Translated: CASSLGSLTSYEQYF. This chain links TRBV11-2 with TRBJ2-7; tentative D call: TRBD2 (6 bases). From germline, CDR1 is SGHAT and CDR2 FQNNGV. With 5 bases removed from V and 0 bases from J, the gap between germline ends came to 14 bases. The CDR3 has 15 amino acids.

The chain employs TRBV4-1 and TRBJ1-6; 9 bases map to TRBD1. CDR1 and CDR2 (germline): MGHRA, YSYEKL. Losses at the gene ends were 7 bases for V and 0 bases for J; bases not matched to a gene: 19. The CDR3 is made up of 21 amino acids. This CDR3 is CASTPRFVGDRAVSYNSPLHF. The CDR3 region has the DNA TGCGCCAGCACGCCTAGGTTCGTAGGGGACAGGGCGGTCTCCTATAATTCACCCCTCCACTTT.

This clone was detected once. The V call is TRBV14, the J call TRBJ1-1, with a weak D call TRBD1 (6 bases). Germline V lookup: CDR1 SGHDN, CDR2 FVKESK. The germline V and J ends were trimmed by 4 bases and 1 base, with 10 bases remaining between them. The CDR3 runs 14 residues. The CDR3, as DNA: TGTGCCAGCAGCCCCCCAGGGGCGAACACTGAAGCTTTCTTT. Amino acids: CASSPPGANTEAFF.

The gene calls are TRBV20-1 and TRBJ1-2; D call uncertain. V was trimmed by 7 bases and J by 1 base, leaving 7 bases between them. Germline loops: CDR1 DFQATT, CDR2 SNEGSKA (reference sequence). The CDR3 totals 11 residues. The CDR3: CSGTDNYGYTF. The CDR3 DNA follows: TGCAGTGGCACTGATAACTATGGCTACACCTTC.

The chain employs TRBV2 and TRBJ1-1; D not certain. The CDR3 has 15 amino acids. Trimming stripped 3 bases from V and 2 bases from J, with 13 bases between. Looked up from germline, CDR1 is SNHLY and CDR2 is FYNNEI. Written as DNA, the CDR3 is TGTGCCAGCAGTGATAGGGCTCGGAAAAACACTGAAGCTTTCTTT. As protein: CASSDRARKNTEAFF.

This clone was detected once. The chain uses TRBV28 and TRBJ2-7; D is unclear. In germline, CDR1 is MDHEN, CDR2 SYDVKM. V was clipped by 5 bases and J by 4 bases, with 6 bases between them. There are 11 residues in the CDR3. The CDR3 protein is CASSAHYEQYF. The CDR3 DNA is TGTGCCAGCAGTGCCCATTACGAGCAGTACTTC.

The chain employs TRBV25-1 and TRBJ1-2; 11 bases agree with TRBD1. CDR3 length: 13 amino acids. Trimming cost V 4 bases and J 8 bases; bases outside gene matches: 3. From germline, CDR1 is MGHDK and CDR2 SYGVNS. The CDR3 protein is CASSAGQGGGYTF. DNA for the CDR3: TGTGCCAGCAGTGCGGGACAGGGGGGGGGCTACACCTTC.

This chain links TRBV6-5 with TRBJ1-2; D ambiguous. CDR3 length: 15 amino acids. Germline CDR1 reads MNHEY; CDR2 reads SVGAGI. V lost 0 bases and J lost 4, with 12 bases in between. This CDR3 reads CASSYSIWTSYGYTF. In DNA form, the CDR3 reads TGTGCCAGCAGTTACTCGATCTGGACCTCCTATGGCTACACCTTC.

The rearrangement joins TRBV12-3 or TRBV12-4 to TRBJ1-2, with no clear D. This CDR3 contains 11 residues. Trimming shortened V by 1 base and J by 8 bases, and 5 bases separated the two germline ends. Here the CDR3 reads CASSLGWGYTF. In DNA form, the CDR3 reads TGTGCCAGCAGTTTAGGCTGGGGCTACACCTTC.

This chain uses TRBV7-9 with TRBJ2-5, with D perhaps TRBD1 (5 bases). The germline V gene encodes CDR1 SEHNR and CDR2 FQNEAQ (reference sequence). This CDR3 spans 16 amino acids. V lost 3 bases, J lost 2 bases, and 16 bases lay in between. CDR3 region: CASSFFNGGQQETQYF. CDR3 DNA sequence: TGTGCCAGCAGCTTTTTCAACGGTGGACAACAAGAGACCCAGTACTTC.

V gene TRBV7-8 combines with J gene TRBJ1-5; 9 nucleotides align to TRBD1. The CDR3 length is 17 residues. Germline trimming cut 5 bases from V and 3 bases from J; bases unmatched to any gene: 11. CDR1 SGHVS and CDR2 FQNEAQ come from the germline V gene. CDR3 nucleotide sequence: TGTGCCAGCAGCCTCGACAGGGGGTTTTATATCAATCAGCCCCAGCATTTT. It specifies CASSLDRGFYINQPQHF. The whole variable domain, remainder taken from reference TRBV7-8 and TRBJ1-5, is GAGVSQSPRYKVAKRGQDVALRCDPISGHVSLFWYQQALGQGPEFLTYFQNEAQLDKSGLPSDRFFAERPEGSVSTLKIQRTQQEDSAVYLCASSLDRGFYINQPQHFGDGTRLSIL.

The J gene is TRBJ1-2, the V gene TRBV10-3; 7 bases align to TRBD1. The CDR3 sequence is 14 residues long. The trim removed 0 bases at V and 9 bases at J, leaving 7 bases unmatched. Germline assignment: CDR1 ENHRY and CDR2 SYGVKD. Here the CDR3 reads CAISESTPGGSYTF. The CDR3 bases are TGTGCCATCAGTGAGTCGACGCCAGGGGGTAGCTACACCTTC.

The gene calls are TRBV13 and TRBJ1-6, with a weak D call TRBD1 (6 bases). The V and J ends lost 4 bases and 10 bases respectively, with 20 bases between them. CDR3 length: 16 amino acids. From germline, CDR1 is PRHDT and CDR2 FYEKMQ (reference sequence). For the CDR3, the DNA is TGTGCCAGCAGCTCCCCGTCCAGGGGCGGGGGATCACCCCTCCACTTT. Translating it yields CASSSPSRGGGSPLHF.

This clone came up once. The chain recombines TRBV9 with TRBJ2-1, with 8 bases matching TRBD1. The junction had 14 bases not matched to a gene; V was cut back by 0 bases and J by 9 bases. The CDR3 runs 17 residues. Germline values: CDR1 SGDLS, CDR2 YYNGEE. The CDR3 spells CASSVAQGAVSLGEQFF. The CDR3, as DNA: TGTGCCAGCAGCGTAGCTCAGGGGGCAGTTAGCTTGGGTGAGCAGTTCTTC.

V and J are TRBV7-6 and TRBJ2-2, with D possibly matching TRBD2 (6 bases). Germline V gene data show CDR1 as SGHVS and CDR2 as FNYEAQ. V was shortened by 3 bases and J by 5 bases, with 13 bases between the two germline ends. The CDR3 runs to 15 residues. The CDR3 reads CASSLTGGVTGELFF. The CDR3 coding sequence is TGTGCCAGCAGCTTGACTGGCGGGGTAACCGGGGAGCTGTTTTTT.

V is TRBV19 and J is TRBJ1-2; D gene unclear. The ends were cut back, 4 bases at V and 4 bases at J, with 19 bases in the middle. Germline V gene data show CDR1 as LNHDA and CDR2 as SQIVND (reference sequence). This CDR3 region has 16 residues. CDR3 loop: CASSSLGSREGYGYTF. The CDR3 DNA reads as TGTGCCAGTAGTAGTTTGGGGTCCCGAGAGGGCTATGGCTACACCTTC.

V and J are TRBV6-1 and TRBJ1-2; the D gene is possibly TRBD1 (6 bases). The germline V gene has CDR1 MNHNS and CDR2 SASEGT. V lost 3 bases and J lost 0, with 11 bases in between. The CDR3 runs to 15 residues. CDR3: CASSDGQNANYGYTF. The DNA of the CDR3 is TGTGCCAGCAGTGACGGACAGAACGCTAACTATGGCTACACCTTC.

The rearrangement links TRBV2 to TRBJ2-1; D possibly corresponds to TRBD2 (6 bases). Trimming pared 7 bases from V and 4 bases from J, leaving 17 bases between. The germline CDR1 and CDR2 sequences are SNHLY and FYNNEI. The CDR3 covers 15 residues. The CDR3 DNA follows: TGTGCCAGCAACCTCAGACTAGATTCATACAATGAGCAGTTCTTC. Amino acid sequence: CASNLRLDSYNEQFF. The complete variable domain, with remaining parts taken from reference TRBV2 and TRBJ2-1, reads EPEVTQTPSHQVTQMGQEVILRCVPISNHLYFYWYRQILGQKVEFLVSFYNNEISEKSEIFDDQFSVERPDGSNFTLKIRSTKLEDSAMYFCASNLRLDSYNEQFFGPGTRLTVL.

V gene TRBV6-6 combines with J gene TRBJ1-2; a possible D gene is TRBD1 (5 bases). The germline V gene has CDR1 MNHNY and CDR2 SVGAGI (reference sequence). This CDR3 region has 15 residues. Trimming removed 6 bases from V and 7 bases from J, with 21 bases in between. CDR3 sequence: CASSTTGTWMSGYTF. CDR3 sequence (DNA): TGTGCCAGCAGCACCACTGGGACGTGGATGAGTGGCTACACCTTC.

This chain joins TRBV4-1 and TRBJ1-4, with TRBD1 matching 9 bases. The CDR3 length is 16 residues. Germline V gene lookup returns CDR1 MGHRA and CDR2 YSYEKL. The V and J ends lost 4 bases and 7 bases, in that order; junction bases with no gene match: 10. The CDR3 DNA sequence: TGCGCCAGCAGCCTAAAACAGGGGGCATTAGGTGAAAAACTGTTTTTT. Its translation is CASSLKQGALGEKLFF.

V gene TRBV30 combines with J gene TRBJ2-3, with D possibly being TRBD2 (5 bases). Germline CDR1 and CDR2: GTSNPN and SVGIG (reference sequence). The CDR3 runs 13 residues. Trimming took 1 base from V and 5 from J, leaving 10 bases between them. CDR3 DNA: TGTGCCTGGAGTGCAGTACGGGGAGATACGCAGTATTTT. Translating it yields CAWSAVRGDTQYF.

The chain carries TRBV7-8 and TRBJ1-1; D is perhaps TRBD1 (6 bases). Trimming left V 5 bases short and J 0 bases short, with 10 bases between. Germline values: CDR1 SGHVS, CDR2 FQNEAQ. The CDR3 has 14 residues. CDR3 coding DNA: TGTGCCAGCAGCGACCGGGACATGAACACTGAAGCTTTCTTT. Protein product: CASSDRDMNTEAFF.

The chain links TRBV12-3 or TRBV12-4 to TRBJ2-7; the D is unclear. This CDR3 is built from 13 residues. V lost 7 bases and J 1 base, leaving 11 bases between the germline ends. The CDR3 spells CASTKPYSYEQYF. The CDR3 DNA is TGTGCCAGCACCAAACCCTATTCCTACGAGCAGTACTTC.

This clone was observed once. This rearrangement joins TRBV28 to TRBJ2-1; 8 bases line up with TRBD1. The CDR3 runs 15 residues. CDR1 and CDR2 from the germline V gene are MDHEN and SYDVKM. The J segment lost 7 bases and the V segment lost 5 bases, leaving 10 bases of the junction unmatched. The CDR3, as DNA: TGTGCCAGCAGTCCGGGACAGGCCCCGGCAAATGAGCAGTTCTTC. It is translated as CASSPGQAPANEQFF. Full variable domain (outside the CDR3, taken from reference TRBV28 and TRBJ2-1): DVKVTQSSRYLVKRTGEKVFLECVQDMDHENMFWYRQDPGLGLRLIYFSYDVKMKEKGDIPEGYSVSREKKERFSLILESASTNQTSMYLCASSPGQAPANEQFFGPGTRLTVL.

The rearrangement joins TRBV5-1 to TRBJ2-3; TRBD1 aligns across 10 bases. Looked up from germline, CDR1 is SGHRS and CDR2 is YFSETQ. The length of the CDR3 is 15 residues. V was clipped by 6 bases and J by 2 bases; unmatched bases: 6. The CDR3 region is CASNPGQGYTDTQYF. The CDR3 DNA follows: TGCGCCAGCAACCCGGGACAGGGGTACACAGATACGCAGTATTTT.